This T cell receptor beta chain was profiled in a study of T cells after posttransplantation cyclophosphamide. Study outcomes and limitations: Tissue-infiltrating T cells from skin or gut overlapped little with blood T cells. Later blood repertoires were often dominated by clones from the donor CD8+ memory compartment. Recipient CMV seropositivity and CMV reactivation strongly tracked TRB clonality.

Trimming shortened V by 4 bases and J by 2 bases, and 12 bases separated the two germline ends. CDR3 length equals 14 residues. Germline V CDR1 and CDR2: SEHNR, FQNEAQ (reference sequence). In its sample, this clone was seen many times. The antigen is unknown. Clones were sequenced by immunoSEQ multiplex PCR, and TCRdb holds only the in-frame ones, with some missing. There are 40,000 to 60,000 clones in the sample, none observed a single time. The TCR sequence derives from a man aged 40-50 years in good health, CMV-negative, and a related stem cell transplant donor. This chain links TRBV7-9 with TRBJ2-7; no reliable D call. Input material: PBMCs. The CDR3 loop is CASSSEVLAYEQYF. DNA for the CDR3: TGTGCCAGCAGCTCAGAGGTCTTAGCCTACGAGCAGTACTTC.